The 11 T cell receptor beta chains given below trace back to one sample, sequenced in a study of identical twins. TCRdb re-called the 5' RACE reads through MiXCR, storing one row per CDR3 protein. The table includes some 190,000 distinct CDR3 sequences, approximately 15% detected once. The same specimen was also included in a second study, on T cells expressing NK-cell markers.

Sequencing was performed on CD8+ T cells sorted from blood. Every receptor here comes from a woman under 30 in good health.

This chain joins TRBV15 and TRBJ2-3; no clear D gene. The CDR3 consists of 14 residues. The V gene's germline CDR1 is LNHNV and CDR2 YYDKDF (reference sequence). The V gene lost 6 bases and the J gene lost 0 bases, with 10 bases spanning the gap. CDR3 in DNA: TGTGCCACCAGAAGGCCGCCCAGCACAGATACGCAGTATTTT. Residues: CATRRPPSTDTQYF.

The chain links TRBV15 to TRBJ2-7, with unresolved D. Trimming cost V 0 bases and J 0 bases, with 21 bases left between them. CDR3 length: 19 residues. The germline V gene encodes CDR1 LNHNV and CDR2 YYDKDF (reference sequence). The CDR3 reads CATSRDLGLWHNRSYEQYF. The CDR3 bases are TGTGCCACCAGCAGAGATCTCGGGTTATGGCACAACCGCTCCTACGAGCAGTACTTC.

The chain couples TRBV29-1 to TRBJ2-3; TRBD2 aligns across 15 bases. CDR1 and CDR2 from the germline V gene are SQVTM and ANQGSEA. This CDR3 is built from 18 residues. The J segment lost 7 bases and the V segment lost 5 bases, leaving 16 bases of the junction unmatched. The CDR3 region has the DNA TGCAGCGTTCAGGGCGGGACTAGCGGGGGGCTTCTCGTATATACGCAGTATTTT. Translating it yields CSVQGGTSGGLLVYTQYF.

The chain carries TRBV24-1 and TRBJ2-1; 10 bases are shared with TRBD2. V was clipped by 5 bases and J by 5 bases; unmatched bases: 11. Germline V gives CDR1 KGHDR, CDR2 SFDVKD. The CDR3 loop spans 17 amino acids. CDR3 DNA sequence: TGTGCCACCAGTGGACGGAAGTTAGCGGGAGGTGACAATGAGCAGTTCTTC. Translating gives CATSGRKLAGGDNEQFF.

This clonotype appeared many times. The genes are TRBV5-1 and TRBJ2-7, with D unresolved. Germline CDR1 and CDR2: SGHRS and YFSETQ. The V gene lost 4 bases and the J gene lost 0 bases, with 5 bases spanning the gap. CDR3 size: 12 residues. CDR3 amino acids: CASSPGSYEQYF. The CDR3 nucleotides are TGCGCCAGCAGCCCTGGCTCCTACGAGCAGTACTTC.

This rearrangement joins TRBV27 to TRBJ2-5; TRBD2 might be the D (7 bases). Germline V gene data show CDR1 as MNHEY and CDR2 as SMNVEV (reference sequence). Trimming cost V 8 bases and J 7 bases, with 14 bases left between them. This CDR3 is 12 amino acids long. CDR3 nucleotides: TGTGCCAGCGGGGGGGCGGCGGGGACCCAGTACTTC. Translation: CASGGAAGTQYF.

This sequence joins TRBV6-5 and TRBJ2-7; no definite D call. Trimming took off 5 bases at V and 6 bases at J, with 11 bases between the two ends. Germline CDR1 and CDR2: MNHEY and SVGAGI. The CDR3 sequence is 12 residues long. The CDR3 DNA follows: TGTGCCAGCAGTCCCGACCCGTTCGAGCAGTACTTC. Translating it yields CASSPDPFEQYF.

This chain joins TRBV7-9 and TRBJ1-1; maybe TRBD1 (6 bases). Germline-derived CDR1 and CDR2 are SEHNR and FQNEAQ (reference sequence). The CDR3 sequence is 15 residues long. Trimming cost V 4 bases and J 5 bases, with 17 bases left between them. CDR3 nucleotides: TGTGCCAGCAGCTCTAACAGGGTTAGTCGGACTGAAGCTTTCTTT. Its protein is CASSSNRVSRTEAFF.

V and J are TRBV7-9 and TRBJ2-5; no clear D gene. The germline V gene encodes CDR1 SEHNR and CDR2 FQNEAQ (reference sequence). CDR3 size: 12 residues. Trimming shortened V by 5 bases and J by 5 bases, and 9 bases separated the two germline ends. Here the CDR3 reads CASSIDFETQYF. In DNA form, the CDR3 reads TGTGCCAGCAGCATAGATTTCGAGACCCAGTACTTC.

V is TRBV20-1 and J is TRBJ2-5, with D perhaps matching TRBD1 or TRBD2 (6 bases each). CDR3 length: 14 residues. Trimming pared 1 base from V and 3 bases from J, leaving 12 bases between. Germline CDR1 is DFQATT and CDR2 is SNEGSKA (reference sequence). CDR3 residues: CSARGGDKKETQYF. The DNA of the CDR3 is TGCAGTGCTAGAGGGGGGGACAAAAAAGAGACCCAGTACTTC.

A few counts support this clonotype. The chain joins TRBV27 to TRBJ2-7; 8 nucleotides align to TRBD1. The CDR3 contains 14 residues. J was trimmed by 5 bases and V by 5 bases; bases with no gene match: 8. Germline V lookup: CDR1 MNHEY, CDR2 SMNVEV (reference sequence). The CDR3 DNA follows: TGTGCCAGCAGTCCCCGACAGGGGAGGAACGAGCAGTACTTC. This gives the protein CASSPRQGRNEQYF.